These T cell receptor beta chains were read from a single sample in a study of T cells expressing NK-cell markers. TCRdb reprocessed the 5' RACE reads and keeps a single row for each CDR3 protein, giving no DNA. Across over 150,000 distinct CDR3 sequences, the top ten clones capture 37% of the sample. The specimen was blood T cells: a sorted CD56 or NKG2C T cell subset, CD4+ or CD8+ T cells, or bulk PBMC T cells (not recorded which). Receptor source: a woman between 50 and 59 years old in good health. CDR3s include the opening cysteine and the closing phenylalanine or tryptophan.

j_call: TRBJ1-4; v_call: TRBV12-3/TRBV12-4; cdr3_aa: CASSGDEKLFF
j_call: TRBJ2-3; v_call: TRBV7-8; cdr3_aa: CASSLVGLAGDGDTQYF
j_call: TRBJ2-1; v_call: TRBV4-1; cdr3_aa: CASSQDWGLISHNEQFF
j_call: TRBJ1-3; v_call: TRBV20-1; cdr3_aa: CSASPSLAGDTIYF
j_call: TRBJ1-1; v_call: TRBV7-9; cdr3_aa: CASSFQGSGMNTEAFF
j_call: TRBJ1-1; v_call: TRBV5-1; cdr3_aa: CASQLTELNTEAFF
j_call: TRBJ1-6; v_call: TRBV6-1; cdr3_aa: CASSPGQGPPLHF
j_call: TRBJ1-1; v_call: TRBV7-2; cdr3_aa: CASSLGEGFLTEAFF
j_call: TRBJ2-5; v_call: TRBV12-3/TRBV12-4; cdr3_aa: CASSFVGLAETQYF
j_call: TRBJ2-5; v_call: TRBV9; cdr3_aa: CASSLLGREQETQYF
j_call: TRBJ2-7; v_call: TRBV29-1; cdr3_aa: CSVVGTGDEQYF
j_call: TRBJ1-2; v_call: TRBV12-3/TRBV12-4; cdr3_aa: CASSQGQLYRGYTF
j_call: TRBJ1-1; v_call: TRBV5-6; cdr3_aa: CASSHQQGEMSEAFF
j_call: TRBJ2-1; v_call: TRBV12-3/TRBV12-4; cdr3_aa: CASSLSPAQPNEQFF
j_call: TRBJ2-1; v_call: TRBV14; cdr3_aa: CASSPDRGHRNEQFF
j_call: TRBJ2-1; v_call: TRBV4-1; cdr3_aa: CASTSGSVTNYNEQFF
j_call: TRBJ1-2; v_call: TRBV19; cdr3_aa: CASSNWALSYGYTF
j_call: TRBJ2-7; v_call: TRBV7-6; cdr3_aa: CASSLDLAGTGAYEQYF
j_call: TRBJ2-7; v_call: TRBV27; cdr3_aa: CAVGAGSSYEQYF
j_call: TRBJ1-1; v_call: TRBV11-3; cdr3_aa: CASSLVRGRAFF
j_call: TRBJ2-7; v_call: TRBV7-6; cdr3_aa: CASSLAGTAPYEQYF
j_call: TRBJ2-2; v_call: TRBV24-1; cdr3_aa: CATSPGLADTGELFF
j_call: TRBJ2-2; v_call: TRBV2; cdr3_aa: CASSEGHQGGELFF
j_call: TRBJ1-2; v_call: TRBV21-1; cdr3_aa: CASSAPGEGYTF
j_call: TRBJ2-2; v_call: TRBV7-9; cdr3_aa: CASSLKRTSGTGELFF
j_call: TRBJ2-7; v_call: TRBV25-1; cdr3_aa: CASSGGSSYEQYF
j_call: TRBJ1-5; v_call: TRBV4-1; cdr3_aa: CASSQDYGRGGNQPQHF
j_call: TRBJ2-6; v_call: TRBV7-6; cdr3_aa: CASSLYSASGANVLTF
j_call: TRBJ2-2; v_call: TRBV5-1; cdr3_aa: CASSPRVVGLNTGELFF
j_call: TRBJ2-1; v_call: TRBV3-1; cdr3_aa: CASSARQGPPYNEQFF
j_call: TRBJ2-5; v_call: TRBV12-3/TRBV12-4; cdr3_aa: CASKSGYQETQYF
j_call: TRBJ2-7; v_call: TRBV5-4; cdr3_aa: CASSFQGQGVYEQYF
j_call: TRBJ2-7; v_call: TRBV24-1; cdr3_aa: CATSRTGDEQYF
j_call: TRBJ1-2; v_call: TRBV4-1; cdr3_aa: CASSQGDIQGNYGYTF
j_call: TRBJ2-5; v_call: TRBV13; cdr3_aa: CASSQSTGGRETQYF
j_call: TRBJ1-6; v_call: TRBV7-8; cdr3_aa: CASSPYLPGDYNSPLHF
j_call: TRBJ2-3; v_call: TRBV6-5; cdr3_aa: CASSYGGGTDTQYF
j_call: TRBJ2-7; v_call: TRBV11-2; cdr3_aa: CASSLAGAEQYF
j_call: TRBJ2-1; v_call: TRBV5-5; cdr3_aa: CASSGQGGNEQFF
j_call: TRBJ2-1; v_call: TRBV7-9; cdr3_aa: CASNAQDSSYNEQFF
j_call: TRBJ2-7; v_call: TRBV5-1; cdr3_aa: CASSSDRITQYF
j_call: TRBJ2-1; v_call: TRBV4-2; cdr3_aa: CASSQTLGGRARFF
j_call: TRBJ2-1; v_call: TRBV6-1; cdr3_aa: CASHSWTGNDNEQFF
j_call: TRBJ1-1; v_call: TRBV20-1; cdr3_aa: CSAVEGGAYTEAFF
j_call: TRBJ2-5; v_call: TRBV29-1; cdr3_aa: CSVEGRATKETQYF
j_call: TRBJ2-3; v_call: TRBV7-2; cdr3_aa: CASSRTSGVTDTQYF
j_call: TRBJ2-4; v_call: TRBV27; cdr3_aa: CASSLDRGGNIQYF
j_call: TRBJ2-1; v_call: TRBV6-5; cdr3_aa: CASSHRRGRTRNYNEQFF
j_call: TRBJ2-3; v_call: TRBV12-3/TRBV12-4; cdr3_aa: CASSFSLAGDTQYF
j_call: TRBJ2-6; v_call: TRBV24-1; cdr3_aa: CATARAGANVLTF